These 25 T cell receptor beta chains came from one sample sequenced in a study of CD4 T cells in relation to SARS-CoV-2 and coronaviruses. Profiled with immunoSEQ multiplex PCR; TCRdb holds only in-frame clones, not every one. The sample consists of roughly 60,000 clones, approximately 94% of them appearing once. Before the COVID-19 pandemic, during about 2010-2019, CD4+ T cells were taken from unexposed donors. The sample consisted of naive CD4+ T cells from PBMCs. The subset: naive CD4+ T cells isolated by negative enrichment. The receptor source for this set is a human donor in good health.

This chain uses TRBV28 with TRBJ2-2; D not certain. The germline V gene has CDR1 MDHEN and CDR2 SYDVKM. V lost 4 bases, J lost 0 bases, and 18 bases lay in between. The CDR3 is 18 amino acids. The CDR3 DNA reads TGTGCCAGCAGTTCCCCTAGGGCCTTACTTACGAACACCGGGGAGCTGTTTTTT. This translates into CASSSPRALLTNTGELFF.

The chain joins TRBV19 to TRBJ2-2; D is undetermined. Deletions cut 4 bases from V and 7 bases from J, with 19 bases between. The CDR3 is made up of 16 amino acids. Looked up from germline, CDR1 is LNHDA and CDR2 is SQIVND (reference sequence). The CDR3 DNA is TGTGCCAGTAGTAGGCCCCCAAAAACAGTGATCGGGGAGCTGTTTTTT. It specifies CASSRPPKTVIGELFF. Drawing the rest from reference TRBV19 and TRBJ2-2, the complete variable domain is DGGITQSPKYLFRKEGQNVTLSCEQNLNHDAMYWYRQDPGQGLRLIYYSQIVNDFQKGDIAEGYSVSREKKESFPLTVTSAQKNPTAFYLCASSRPPKTVIGELFFGEGSRLTVL.

This clone came up once. The chain combines TRBV7-9 with TRBJ1-2, with D possibly matching TRBD1 (6 bases). Trimming took 3 bases from V and 8 from J, leaving 13 bases between them. The CDR3 is made up of 13 amino acids. CDR1 is SEHNR and CDR2 is FQNEAQ in the germline V gene (reference sequence). CDR3 in DNA: TGTGCCAGCAGCTTGCAGGGGTCGGGGGGCTACACCTTC. It is translated as CASSLQGSGGYTF.

This sequence joins TRBV5-4 and TRBJ2-7; 7 bases are shared with TRBD2. The J segment lost 6 bases and the V segment lost 0 bases, leaving 12 bases of the junction unmatched. The CDR3 runs to 16 residues. Germline-derived CDR1 and CDR2 are SGHNT and YYREEE (reference sequence). The CDR3 is CASSLGGGAWRSEQYF. CDR3 nucleotide sequence: TGTGCCAGCAGCTTGGGGGGGGGAGCCTGGCGGTCCGAGCAGTACTTC.

V and J are TRBV19 and TRBJ2-7; 9 bases are a match to TRBD2. J lost 2 bases, V lost 3 bases, and 5 bases had no gene match. The germline CDR1 and CDR2 sequences are LNHDA and SQIVND (reference sequence). The CDR3 loop spans 15 amino acids. The DNA for the CDR3 is TGTGCCAGTAGTATCCTGCCTAGCGGGGCCTACGAGCAGTACTTC. Amino acid sequence: CASSILPSGAYEQYF.

This chain joins TRBV5-3 and TRBJ2-7, with 9 bases aligning to TRBD1. Being an ORF, TRBV5-3 has a function that is uncertain. V shed 4 bases and J 0 bases; nucleotides not matched to a gene: 5. The CDR3 runs 15 residues. The CDR3 nucleotides read TGTGCCAGAAGCGGGCGGGACAGGGTCTCCTACGAGCAGTACTTC. Protein: CARSGRDRVSYEQYF.

This sequence joins TRBV7-9 and TRBJ2-7; D unclear. From germline, CDR1 is SEHNR and CDR2 FQNEAQ (reference sequence). The CDR3 is 14 residues long. V was trimmed by 2 bases and J by 3 bases, leaving 11 bases between them. CDR3 nucleotides: TGTGCCAGCAGCTTATTACCGGAGCGCTACGAGCAGTACTTC. This encodes CASSLLPERYEQYF.

The chain combines TRBV6-5 with TRBJ1-6; the D is unclear. This CDR3 is 15 amino acids long. The V gene's germline CDR1 is MNHEY and CDR2 SVGAGI. V was trimmed by 8 bases and J by 5 bases, leaving 16 bases between them. The CDR3 sequence is CASSEKQRNNSPLHF. The CDR3 bases are TGTGCCAGCTCGGAGAAACAGCGAAATAATTCACCCCTCCACTTT.

The J gene is TRBJ1-2, the V gene TRBV9, with 9 bases that match TRBD1. J was trimmed by 5 bases and V by 4 bases; bases with no gene match: 9. CDR1 is SGDLS and CDR2 is YYNGEE in the germline V gene. The CDR3 consists of 15 residues. As DNA, the CDR3 is TGTGCCAGCAGCAGAAACAGGGGGCCGGCGTATGGCTACACCTTC. Translated: CASSRNRGPAYGYTF.

V and J are TRBV24-1 and TRBJ2-7; maybe TRBD1 (6 bases). The CDR3 has 15 amino acids. Per the germline V gene, CDR1 is KGHDR and CDR2 is SFDVKD. The germline V and J ends were trimmed by 4 bases and 0 bases, with 12 bases remaining between them. CDR3 bases: TGTGCCACCAGTGAAACAGGGTCATCCTCCTACGAGCAGTACTTC. Its protein is CATSETGSSSYEQYF.

The chain joins TRBV10-1 to TRBJ2-5; 7 nucleotides align to TRBD2. V lost 0 bases, J lost 7 bases, and 17 bases stayed unmatched. The CDR3 is 18 amino acids. Germline V gene lookup returns CDR1 WNHNN and CDR2 SYGVQD (reference sequence). The CDR3 nucleotides are TGCGCCAGCAGTGAGTCGGGAGTAGCGGGCCCCCTGGGGCTGACCCAGTACTTC. Its translation: CASSESGVAGPLGLTQYF.

The chain employs TRBV2 and TRBJ1-4; 9 nucleotides line up with TRBD1. Unmatched junction bases numbered 8, after V lost 5 bases and J lost 10 bases. This CDR3 has 14 residues. Per germline, CDR1 SNHLY and CDR2 FYNNEI. The chain's CDR3 is CASSSGQGVRKLFF. CDR3 sequence (DNA): TGTGCCAGCAGTTCGGGACAGGGAGTCCGAAAACTGTTTTTT.

The gene calls are TRBV7-2 and TRBJ2-1; 8 bases line up with TRBD2. The CDR3 loop spans 17 amino acids. From germline, CDR1 is SGHTA and CDR2 FQGNSA. V shed 4 bases and J 0 bases; nucleotides not matched to a gene: 8. The CDR3: CASSSAGGAVSYNEQFF. The DNA for the CDR3 is TGTGCCAGCAGCTCCGCGGGAGGAGCGGTCTCCTACAATGAGCAGTTCTTC.

The chain has TRBV18 and TRBJ1-1, with D possibly being TRBD1 (5 bases). The germline V and J ends were trimmed by 3 bases and 0 bases, with 11 bases remaining between them. Germline CDR1 is KGHSH and CDR2 is LQKENI. This CDR3 region has 15 residues. Here the CDR3 reads CASSPDDRMNTEAFF. The CDR3 DNA follows: TGTGCCAGCTCACCCGACGACAGAATGAACACTGAAGCTTTCTTT.

This clone was detected only once. The DNA of the CDR3 is TGTGCCAGCAGTGAAGCACCGGACAGGGGGTCTTTTGGCTACACCTTC. Protein: CASSEAPDRGSFGYTF. The chain combines TRBV6-1 with TRBJ1-2; 10 bases agree with TRBD1. The V and J ends lost 0 bases and 7 bases, in that order; junction bases with no gene match: 8. Germline V lookup: CDR1 MNHNS, CDR2 SASEGT. This CDR3 comprises 16 residues.

The chain is built from TRBV27 and TRBJ2-7; D perhaps matches TRBD2 (5 bases). Between the trimmed V and J ends, which lost 1 base and 0 bases, there was a span of 10 bases. The CDR3 has 15 residues. Looked up from germline, CDR1 is MNHEY and CDR2 is SMNVEV (reference sequence). CDR3 in DNA: TGTGCCAGCAGTTTATTGAGAGGGCACTCCTACGAGCAGTACTTC. Translation: CASSLLRGHSYEQYF.

V and J are TRBV5-1 and TRBJ2-1; the D gene is possibly TRBD2 (6 bases). Trimming pared 0 bases from V and 12 bases from J, leaving 16 bases between. Germline CDR1 and CDR2: SGHRS and YFSETQ. The CDR3 runs to 14 residues. The CDR3 region is CASSLGDAGTRQFF. CDR3 in DNA: TGCGCCAGCAGCTTGGGGGACGCGGGGACGAGGCAGTTCTTC. Using reference TRBV5-1 and TRBJ2-1 for the parts outside the CDR3, the full variable domain is KAGVTQTPRYLIKTRGQQVTLSCSPISGHRSVSWYQQTPGQGLQFLFEYFSETQRNKGNFPGRFSGRQFSNSRSEMNVSTLELGDSALYLCASSLGDAGTRQFFGPGTRLTVL.

The chain carries TRBV11-2 and TRBJ2-7, with TRBD2 matching 9 bases. J lost 3 bases, V lost 1 base, and 10 bases had no gene match. Germline V gives CDR1 SGHAT, CDR2 FQNNGV. The CDR3 runs 17 residues. The CDR3 nucleotides read TGTGCCAGCAGCTTAGCCCTAGGGGCGGGAGGGCGCTACGAGCAGTACTTC. Protein sequence: CASSLALGAGGRYEQYF.

The chain uses TRBV6-5 and TRBJ1-4; tentative D call: TRBD1 (6 bases). Germline V gives CDR1 MNHEY, CDR2 SVGAGI. The CDR3 runs 14 residues. Trimming pared 6 bases from V and 4 bases from J, leaving 12 bases between. CDR3 DNA sequence: TGTGCCAGCAGGAGGGACACGGGTAATGAAAAACTGTTTTTT. It specifies CASRRDTGNEKLFF.

The V call is TRBV19, the J call TRBJ2-3; TRBD2 agrees at 8 bases. V was clipped by 4 bases and J by 7 bases; unmatched bases: 13. Germline CDR1 is LNHDA and CDR2 is SQIVND (reference sequence). The CDR3 spans 16 residues. CDR3 DNA: TGTGCCAGTAGTAATCCGGGGGGGGGCGAGACTCATACGCAGTATTTT. This sequence encodes CASSNPGGGETHTQYF. Full variable domain (outside the CDR3, taken from reference TRBV19 and TRBJ2-3): DGGITQSPKYLFRKEGQNVTLSCEQNLNHDAMYWYRQDPGQGLRLIYYSQIVNDFQKGDIAEGYSVSREKKESFPLTVTSAQKNPTAFYLCASSNPGGGETHTQYFGPGTRLTVL.

This sequence joins TRBV5-1 and TRBJ2-1; D remains ambiguous. The CDR3 is 15 amino acids. V lost 0 bases to trimming and J lost 3 bases, with 10 bases between them. CDR1 and CDR2 (germline): SGHRS, YFSETQ. CDR3: CASSLEGVRYNEQFF. Written as DNA, the CDR3 is TGCGCCAGCAGCTTGGAAGGCGTCCGCTACAATGAGCAGTTCTTC. The entire variable domain, with the rest obtained from reference TRBV5-1 and TRBJ2-1, is as follows: KAGVTQTPRYLIKTRGQQVTLSCSPISGHRSVSWYQQTPGQGLQFLFEYFSETQRNKGNFPGRFSGRQFSNSRSEMNVSTLELGDSALYLCASSLEGVRYNEQFFGPGTRLTVL.

This chain connects TRBV4-2 to TRBJ2-6; D not certain. Germline lookup yields CDR1 LGHNA and CDR2 YNFKEQ. The CDR3 has 20 amino acids. Trimming removed 0 bases at V and 0 bases at J, with 18 bases between. CDR3 nucleotide sequence: TGTGCCAGCAGCCAAGAAGTGGCAGTATATATTTCCTCTGGGGCCAACGTCCTGACTTTC. This encodes CASSQEVAVYISSGANVLTF.

The chain recombines TRBV3-1 (or the pseudogene TRBV3-2) with TRBJ2-3, with 7 bases lining up with TRBD2. This CDR3 has 15 residues. The V and J ends lost 4 bases and 1 base, in that order; junction bases with no gene match: 5. Germline assignment: CDR1 LGHDT and CDR2 YNNKEL (reference sequence). The chain's CDR3 is CASSRSGTGTDTQYF. The CDR3 DNA reads TGTGCCAGCAGCCGGAGCGGGACCGGCACAGATACGCAGTATTTT.

This chain uses TRBV7-2 with TRBJ2-1; D is unclear. Germline loops: CDR1 SGHTA, CDR2 FQGNSA. Trimming removed 4 bases at V and 6 bases at J, with 19 bases between. This CDR3 has 16 residues. CDR3 sequence: CASSSRGVSVPNEQFF. CDR3 sequence (DNA): TGTGCCAGCAGCTCTCGAGGTGTTTCAGTTCCCAATGAGCAGTTCTTC.

Only one count was recorded for this clone. The chain couples TRBV19 to TRBJ1-5, with D tentatively TRBD1 (5 bases). The CDR3 loop spans 16 amino acids. Germline CDR1 and CDR2: LNHDA and SQIVND (reference sequence). V was shortened by 4 bases and J by 4 bases, with 17 bases between the two germline ends. In nucleotides, the CDR3 is TGTGCCAGTAGTACTTCGCAGGGAATCGCGAATCAGCCCCAGCATTTT. Protein: CASSTSQGIANQPQHF.